These 3 T cell receptor beta chains were sequenced from one sample in a study of blood T cell repertoires in COVID-19. TCRdb keeps only in-frame clones here, not all; method: immunoSEQ multiplex PCR. The sample gives fewer than 250,000 clones, around 85% of which show up once; 3.2% is in the top ten. The source material was PBMCs or T cells enriched from blood (not recorded which). The receptors here all came from a woman under 40 who had recovered from COVID-19.

This clone was seen only a few times. The chain recombines TRBV5-6 with TRBJ1-5; 7 bases align to TRBD1. In germline, CDR1 is SGHDT, CDR2 YYEEEE. CDR3 length equals 13 residues. The ends lost 7 bases at V and 4 bases at J; junction bases unmatched: 5. DNA of the CDR3: TGTGCCAGCTCGACAGGGACTAATCAGCCCCAGCATTTT. It translates to CASSTGTNQPQHF.

The V and J genes are TRBV27 and TRBJ1-6; D is perhaps TRBD1 (5 bases). Trimming cost V 6 bases and J 8 bases, with 14 bases left between them. The CDR3 sequence is 14 residues long. Germline V gene lookup returns CDR1 MNHEY and CDR2 SMNVEV (reference sequence). The CDR3 bases are TGTGCCAGCAGCCGCAGGGATGGGGATTCACCCCTCCACTTT. It encodes CASSRRDGDSPLHF.

This chain connects TRBV18 to TRBJ1-2, with 10 nucleotides matching TRBD1. Unmatched junction bases numbered 15, after V lost 6 bases and J lost 8 bases. The CDR3 runs to 16 residues. Germline-derived CDR1 and CDR2 are KGHSH and LQKENI. The CDR3 is CASSPKPGQGTGGYTF. As DNA, the CDR3 is TGTGCCAGCTCGCCTAAGCCGGGACAGGGGACGGGAGGCTACACCTTC.